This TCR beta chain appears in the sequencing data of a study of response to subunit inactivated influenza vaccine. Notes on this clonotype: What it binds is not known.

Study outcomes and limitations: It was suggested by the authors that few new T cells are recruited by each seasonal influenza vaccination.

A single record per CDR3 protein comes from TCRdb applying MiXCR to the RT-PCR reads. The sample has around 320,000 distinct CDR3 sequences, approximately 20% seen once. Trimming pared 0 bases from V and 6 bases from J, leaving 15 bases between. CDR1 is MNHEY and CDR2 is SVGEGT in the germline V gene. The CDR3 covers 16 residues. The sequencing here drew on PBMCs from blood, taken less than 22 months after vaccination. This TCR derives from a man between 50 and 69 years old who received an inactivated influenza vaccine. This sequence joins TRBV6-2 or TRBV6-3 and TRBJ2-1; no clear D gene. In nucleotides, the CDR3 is TGTGCCAGCAGTTACTCTAGGGCCTCCCTCTCCAATGAGCAGTTCTTC. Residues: CASSYSRASLSNEQFF.